This T cell receptor (beta chain) was recorded in a study of cytomegalovirus exposure and HLA in healthy donors. Study observations and caveats: An apparent linkage of common viral pathogens to several of the most significant clusters emerged in a later analysis. In a later analysis, CMV-associated beta chains were mostly HLA-associated, it appeared.

PCR primers comprised 60 Vbeta and 13 Jbeta primers. The repertoire was sequenced with immunoSEQ multiplex PCR; TCRdb's copy has only in-frame clones and lacks some. The data show more than 90,000 clones, under 85% seen once. V lost 2 bases and J lost 7, with 9 bases in between. This CDR3 spans 13 amino acids. Germline lookup yields CDR1 SNHLY and CDR2 FYNNEI. Comment on this clone: Its antigen remains unknown.

The TCR originated in a woman in her 40s in good health and CMV-seropositive. The sequenced sample was PBMCs. The chain uses TRBV2 and TRBJ1-5; no firm D call. The CDR3 sequence: CASSEMREQPQHF. The CDR3 DNA is TGTGCCAGCAGTGAAATGAGGGAACAGCCCCAGCATTTT.